This TCR beta chain emerged from a study of HIV-infected children after antiretroviral therapy interruption. Looking at the study overall: Samples from the continuous-treatment group were taken at weeks 0, 48 and 150.

The treatment is: PENTA 11 planned treatment interruption arm or continuous ART arm. Germline CDR1 SGHRS, CDR2 YFSETQ. The V end lost 1 base, the J end lost 4 bases, and 7 bases lay between the germline ends. There are 13 residues in the CDR3. This clonotype occurred a few times. The TCR library was built from RNA with a 3' RACE protocol and unique molecular identifiers. TCRdb redid the calling of the 3' RACE reads with MiXCR, one entry per CDR3 protein. In the table there are 90,000 or so distinct CDR3 sequences, roughly 6.7% of which are singletons. The clonotype was recovered from a pool of human donors with HIV. The chain uses TRBV5-1 and TRBJ2-3; D is ambiguous. This sample comprised CD45RA+ CD4+ T cells from PBMCs, pooled from several time points, obtained from a donor given antiretroviral therapy, either interrupted or continuous. The subset here: naive CD4+ CD45RA+ CD45RO- T cells. CDR3 loop: CASSLIQSDTQYF. DNA for the CDR3: TGCGCCAGCAGCTTGATTCAGTCAGATACGCAGTATTTT.